A selection of T cell receptor beta chains follows, all from one sample in a study of regulatory T cells in long-lasting Graves disease. TCRdb passed the multiplex PCR reads through MiXCR, listing each CDR3 protein once. The table has just over 600,000 distinct CDR3 sequences, under 20% seen once. The data were also submitted as part of a second study, on T cells in Graves' hyperthyroidism and ophthalmopathy.

The source was peripheral blood mononuclear cells (PBMCs), collected at new diagnosis, from a patient treated with antithyroid drugs. These receptors originate from a woman aged 25 to 45 with Graves disease. Each CDR3 is given with its conserved first and last residue. A D gene is named only where the DNA matches it firmly. Only part of the rows carry a size: once, few, many, or a class if the clone is expanded.

TRBD1 | TRBJ1-2 | few | TRBV28 | CASSGEGAGTFRGYTF | TGTGCCAGCTCTGGGGAGGGGGCAGGAACGTTCAGGGGCTACACCTTC
TRBD1 | TRBJ1-2 | . | TRBV5-1 | CASSLGTGLPPRQNYGYTF | TGCGCCAGCAGCTTGGGGACAGGGTTACCTCCACGCCAAAACTATGGCTACACCTTC
. | TRBJ2-2 | many | TRBV11-1 | CASSLGGRGRGMNTGELFF | TGTGCCAGCAGCTTAGGGGGCCGAGGTCGCGGGATGAACACCGGGGAGCTGTTTTTT
TRBD1 | TRBJ1-1 | many | TRBV7-2 | CASSLGTVINTEAFF | TGTGCCAGCAGCTTGGGGACAGTTATTAACACTGAAGCTTTCTTT
. | TRBJ2-6 | . | TRBV6-1 | CASIPIGDRSGANVLTF | TGTGCCAGCATTCCCATAGGGGACCGCTCTGGGGCCAACGTCCTGACTTTC
. | TRBJ2-7 | . | TRBV6-1 | CASRVFLGGDEQYF | TGTGCCAGCAGGGTGTTCTTGGGGGGTGACGAGCAGTACTTC
. | TRBJ2-7 | many | TRBV6-2/TRBV6-3 | CASSYQGSWDEQYF | TGTGCCAGCAGTTACCAGGGTTCGTGGGACGAGCAGTACTTC
TRBD2 | TRBJ2-3 | many | TRBV12-3/TRBV12-4 | CASSLAASGTPPDTQYF | TGTGCCAGCAGTTTGGCGGCTAGCGGGACCCCCCCAGATACGCAGTATTTT
. | TRBJ2-5 | many | TRBV30 | CAWSMTQTQYF | TGTGCCTGGAGTATGACACAGACCCAGTACTTC
. | TRBJ1-1 | . | TRBV7-9 | CASSLYPALVNTEAFF | TGTGCCAGCAGCTTATACCCCGCCCTTGTGAACACTGAAGCTTTCTTT
. | TRBJ2-7 | few | TRBV2 | CASSEGQTATYEQYF | TGTGCCAGCAGTGAGGGGCAAACCGCCACCTACGAGCAGTACTTC
. | TRBJ2-2 | . | TRBV7-9 | CASTRAITWGAFNTGELFF | TGTGCCAGCACCCGCGCTATCACTTGGGGGGCTTTTAACACCGGGGAGCTGTTTTTT
. | TRBJ2-1 | many | TRBV7-8 | CASTDLGLYNEQFF | TGTGCCAGCACCGACCTGGGGCTCTACAATGAGCAGTTCTTC
TRBD1 | TRBJ1-1 | . | TRBV4-1 | CASSREHRGITEAFF | TGCGCCAGCAGCCGAGAACACAGGGGGATCACTGAAGCTTTCTTT
TRBD2 | TRBJ2-3 | many | TRBV20-1 | CSARGTSGRVTDTQYF | TGCAGTGCTAGGGGGACTAGCGGGAGGGTCACAGATACGCAGTATTTT
. | TRBJ1-4 | many | TRBV28 | CASGGFGGEKLFF | TGTGCCAGCGGTGGATTCGGAGGTGAAAAACTGTTTTTT
TRBD2 | TRBJ2-3 | . | TRBV7-9 | CASDSRTSGSEGSGATQYF | TGTGCCAGCGACTCACGGACTAGCGGGAGTGAGGGGAGTGGGGCGACGCAGTATTTT
. | TRBJ1-1 | many | TRBV28 | CATTKGGTEAFF | TGTGCCACCACAAAGGGTGGCACTGAAGCTTTCTTT